This TCR beta chain was captured by sequencing in a study of cytomegalovirus exposure and HLA in healthy donors. Findings and limits, study-wide: Sequencing depth across donors, presence/absence analyses assumed, was roughly uniform. Accurate predictions that matched the HLA-A and HLA-B alleles of most subjects were reportedly made from TCR beta sequences.

The CDR3 extends over 13 amino acids. CDR1 is MNHNY and CDR2 is SVGAGI in the germline V gene (reference sequence). Unmatched junction bases numbered 3, after V lost 4 bases and J lost 3 bases. PCR used 60 Vbeta primers and 13 Jbeta primers. TCRdb's copy holds only in-frame clones and misses some; the assay was immunoSEQ multiplex PCR. Of about 63,000 clones listed, about 65% are singletons. Of note for this clone: The antigen is unknown.

This rearrangement joins TRBV6-6 to TRBJ2-7; 7 bases are a match to TRBD1. This clonotype originated in a man in his fifties in good health and CMV-seropositive. The sequenced sample was PBMCs. CDR3 loop: CASSWGQNYEQYF. CDR3 sequence (DNA): TGTGCCAGCAGTTGGGGACAGAACTACGAGCAGTACTTC.